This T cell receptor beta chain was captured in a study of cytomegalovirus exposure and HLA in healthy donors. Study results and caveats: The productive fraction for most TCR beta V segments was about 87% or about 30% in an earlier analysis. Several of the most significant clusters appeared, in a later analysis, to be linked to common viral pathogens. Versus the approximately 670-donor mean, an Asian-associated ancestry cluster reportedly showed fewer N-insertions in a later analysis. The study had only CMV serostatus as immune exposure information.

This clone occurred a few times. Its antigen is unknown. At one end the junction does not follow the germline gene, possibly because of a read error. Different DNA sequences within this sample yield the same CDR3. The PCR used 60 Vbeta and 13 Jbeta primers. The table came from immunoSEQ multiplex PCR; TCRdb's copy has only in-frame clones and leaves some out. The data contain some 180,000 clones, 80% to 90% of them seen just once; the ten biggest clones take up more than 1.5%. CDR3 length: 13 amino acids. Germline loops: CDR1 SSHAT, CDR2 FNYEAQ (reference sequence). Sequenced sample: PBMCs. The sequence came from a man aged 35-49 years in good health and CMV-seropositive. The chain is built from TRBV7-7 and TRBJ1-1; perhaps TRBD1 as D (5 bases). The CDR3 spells CASSLGQNTEAFF. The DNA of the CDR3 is TGTGCTAGCAGCTTAGGACAGAACACTGAAGCTTTCTTT.